Below, one T cell receptor beta chain is given with its context. The method was immunoSEQ multiplex PCR; TCRdb's version includes in-frame clones alone and lacks a portion of them. This repertoire shows roughly 33,000 clones, around 80% found once; its top ten account for roughly 7.5%. Germline loops: CDR1 SQVTM, CDR2 ANQGSEA. V gave up 6 bases and J gave up 0 bases, with 14 bases separating them. The CDR3 sequence is 14 residues long. The data stem from a study of blood T cell repertoires in COVID-19. Study at large: COVID-19 samples, acute and convalescent, were from the United States, Italy and Spain. PBMCs, B-cell-depleted T cells, or T cells provided the cDNA or gDNA that made up the material.

The TCR originated in a woman between 55 and 75 years old with acute or convalescent COVID-19. Sequenced input: peripheral blood. The J gene is TRBJ1-2, the V gene TRBV29-1; a possible D gene is TRBD1 (5 bases). CDR3 loop: CSVKQAAPNYGYTF. The CDR3 bases are TGCAGCGTGAAACAGGCGGCCCCTAACTATGGCTACACCTTC.